These 10 T cell receptor beta chains originate from one sample sequenced in a study of T cell responses to AZD1222 COVID-19 vaccine. Sequencing used immunoSEQ multiplex PCR; TCRdb keeps in-frame clones, though not all of them. The sample consists of more than 150,000 clones, around 90% of them appearing once. The specimen comprised peripheral blood, sampled on day 0 of AZD1222 vaccination. These receptors were obtained from an adult in good health.

CDR3: CASSSGLWAPEAFF. DNA for the CDR3: TGTGCCAGCAGCTCGGGACTCTGGGCGCCTGAAGCTTTCTTT. This chain connects TRBV28 to TRBJ1-1, with D perhaps TRBD1 (5 bases). CDR1 MDHEN and CDR2 SYDVKM come from the germline V gene. This CDR3 comprises 14 residues. Trimming took 6 bases from V and 6 from J, leaving 17 bases between them. The complete variable domain, with remaining parts taken from reference TRBV28 and TRBJ1-1, reads DVKVTQSSRYLVKRTGEKVFLECVQDMDHENMFWYRQDPGLGLRLIYFSYDVKMKEKGDIPEGYSVSREKKERFSLILESASTNQTSMYLCASSSGLWAPEAFFGQGTRLTVV.

The V gene is TRBV28, the J gene TRBJ2-5; no firm D call. Germline V CDR1 and CDR2: MDHEN, SYDVKM. Trimming shortened V by 3 bases and J by 4 bases, and 12 bases separated the two germline ends. The CDR3 consists of 14 residues. The chain's CDR3 is CASSFDHDRETQYF. The CDR3 DNA follows: TGTGCCAGCAGTTTTGATCATGATCGAGAGACCCAGTACTTC.

The chain couples TRBV30 to TRBJ2-1; D may match TRBD1 or TRBD2 (5 bases each). V was trimmed by 5 bases and J by 9 bases, leaving 8 bases between them. CDR3 size: 10 residues. The germline gives CDR1 GTSNPN, CDR2 SVGIG (reference sequence). The CDR3 is CAWGDGEQFF. As DNA, the CDR3 is TGTGCCTGGGGGGACGGTGAGCAGTTCTTC.

The genes are TRBV29-1 and TRBJ1-2; TRBD1 is a possible D gene (5 bases). This CDR3 is built from 13 residues. Germline assignment: CDR1 SQVTM and CDR2 ANQGSEA. The V and J ends lost 7 bases and 2 bases respectively, with 14 bases between them. The CDR3 loop reads CSAAGRGNYGYTF. CDR3 sequence (DNA): TGCAGCGCCGCAGGGAGGGGCAACTATGGCTACACCTTC. The variable domain in full, completed from reference TRBV29-1 and TRBJ1-2, reads SAVISQKPSRDICQRGTSLTIQCQVDSQVTMMFWYRQQPGQSLTLIATANQGSEATYESGFVIDKFPISRPNLTFSTLTVSNMSPEDSSIYLCSAAGRGNYGYTFGSGTRLTVV.

The CDR3 DNA sequence: TGCGCCAGCAGCGTGATAGCAGAGACCCAGTACTTC. Translated: CASSVIAETQYF. This rearrangement joins TRBV5-1 to TRBJ2-5; no clear D. V lost 4 bases and J 4 bases, leaving 8 bases between the germline ends. The CDR3 length is 12 residues. Germline CDR1 and CDR2: SGHRS and YFSETQ.

The rearrangement uses TRBV19 and TRBJ1-5; D is possibly TRBD1 (5 bases). Germline CDR1 is LNHDA and CDR2 is SQIVND (reference sequence). V was pared by 3 bases and J by 0 bases, with 9 bases between. This CDR3 is 15 amino acids long. CDR3 sequence (DNA): TGTGCCAGTAGTATCTTAGGGGATAGCAATCAGCCCCAGCATTTT. This translates into CASSILGDSNQPQHF.

The J gene is TRBJ2-1, the V gene TRBV10-3; no clear D gene. CDR1 and CDR2 (germline): ENHRY, SYGVKD. The CDR3 sequence is 12 residues long. V was pared by 4 bases and J by 7 bases, with 8 bases between. CDR3 bases: TGTGCCATCAGTGGAACGAGGAATGAGCAGTTCTTC. Its translation is CAISGTRNEQFF.

The rearrangement joins TRBV24-1 to TRBJ1-5; D is perhaps TRBD1 (5 bases). Looked up from germline, CDR1 is KGHDR and CDR2 is SFDVKD. V gave up 2 bases and J gave up 0 bases, with 16 bases separating them. The CDR3 loop spans 18 amino acids. CDR3 sequence: CATSDSQGSSSSNQPQHF. The CDR3, as DNA: TGTGCCACCAGTGATTCTCAGGGCAGCTCAAGTAGCAATCAGCCCCAGCATTTT.

The rearrangement uses TRBV27 and TRBJ2-7; D not certain. Germline CDR1 is MNHEY and CDR2 is SMNVEV (reference sequence). This CDR3 has 10 amino acids. V shed 5 bases and J shed 4 bases, with 3 bases lying between them. CDR3 sequence reads: CASSDYEQYF. The CDR3 coding sequence is TGTGCCAGCAGTGATTACGAGCAGTACTTC.

This sequence joins TRBV13 and TRBJ2-3; a possible D gene is TRBD2 (5 bases). The V end lost 4 bases, the J end lost 2 bases, and 22 bases lay between the germline ends. The CDR3 is 18 amino acids. Germline-derived CDR1 and CDR2 are PRHDT and FYEKMQ (reference sequence). The CDR3 reads CASSSKDGVTGNTDTQYF. DNA for the CDR3: TGTGCCAGCAGCTCGAAAGACGGAGTTACGGGAAACACAGATACGCAGTATTTT.